This is a list of T cell receptor beta chains from one sample in a study of tumor-infiltrating lymphocytes in oesophageal squamous cell carcinoma. TCRdb reanalysed the PCR reads using MiXCR and keeps one entry per CDR3 protein. The sample contains under 12,000 distinct CDR3 sequences, about 50% of which appear only once. Sequencing was done on a sample of esophageal tumor tissue. The receptors stem from a female donor with esophageal squamous cell carcinoma. Each CDR3 is given with its conserved first and last residue. A D gene is named only where the DNA matches it firmly. Rows give clone size only sometimes, using once, few, many, or a class for an expanded clone.

j_call | d_call | v_call | clone_size | cdr3_nt | cdr3_aa
TRBJ2-1 | . | TRBV12-3/TRBV12-4 | . | TGTGCCAGCAGCCCATCGCGCTACTCCTACAATGAGCAGTTCTTC | CASSPSRYSYNEQFF
TRBJ2-1 | TRBD1 | TRBV6-6 | . | TGTGCCAGCTCCCTTACTGACAGGGGCGTTATCAATGAGCAGTTCTTC | CASSLTDRGVINEQFF
TRBJ2-2 | . | TRBV11-1 | . | TGTGCCAGCAGCTTAGCGTACCACACCGGGGAGCTGTTTTTT | CASSLAYHTGELFF
TRBJ2-7 | . | TRBV4-2 | . | TGTGCCAGCAGCCCCCGGGCAGGGTACGAGCAGTACTTC | CASSPRAGYEQYF
TRBJ2-4 | . | TRBV7-2 | many | TGTGCCAGCAGCCCAGACCACAACAAGGGAAACATTCAGTACTTC | CASSPDHNKGNIQYF
TRBJ2-3 | TRBD1 | TRBV7-2 | . | TGTGCCAGCAGACCCGGGACAGGGGGGGGAAATGAGCAGTTCTTT | CASRPGTGGGNEQFF
TRBJ2-3 | . | TRBV7-3 | . | TGTGCCAGCAGGAGAGATACGCAGTATTTT | CASRRDTQYF
TRBJ2-1 | . | TRBV6-1 | . | TGTGCCAGCAGGTCACAGGGAGACAATGAGCAGTTCTTC | CASRSQGDNEQFF
TRBJ2-6 | TRBD1 | TRBV12-3/TRBV12-4 | medium-sized | TGTGCCAGCAGATCAGGGGGCTCTGGGGCCAACGTCCTGACTTTC | CASRSGGSGANVLTF
TRBJ2-7 | . | TRBV11-2 | . | TGTGCCAGCAGCTATACCGAGGTCCATAGCGTATCGGACGAGCAGTACTTC | CASSYTEVHSVSDEQYF
TRBJ2-1 | . | TRBV7-7 | many | TGTGCTAGCAGCTTAGAATCCAACAATGAGCAGTTCTTC | CASSLESNNEQFF
TRBJ2-5 | TRBD2 | TRBV7-3 | . | TGTGCCAGCAGCAGAGCCGGGACTAGCGAAGAGACCCAGTACTTC | CASSRAGTSEETQYF